This TCR beta chain was sequenced during a study of draining lymph node invasion in breast cancer (dated by TCRdb to the early 2020s). As for the study more broadly: Nodal metastasis was diagnosed by histology and cytokeratin immunohistochemistry and confirmed by EpCAM/CD45 flow cytometry. A separate targeted assay used bulk TCR-beta CDR3 sequencing to compare sorted memory regulatory T cells with memory conventional CD4 T cells across breast cancer tissues. From every patient, the primary tumor plus matched non-invaded and tumor-invaded tumor-draining lymph nodes were collected, and both Treg and Tconv subsets were profiled. The separate targeted TCR sequencing included lymph nodes from five patients, and primary tumors were also sequenced for three of those five patients.

Of note for this clonotype: This receptor's antigen is unknown. Base qualities were left out, and no much larger clone turns up one base away.

Spanning cysteine to phenylalanine, the CDR3 consists of 14 amino acids. The read is trimmed to its CDR3 DNA, 42 bases read in frame from base 1. Trimming at the junction amounts to 3 bases on V and 0 bases on J, and the germline ends lie 9 bases apart. Based on the germline V gene, the CDR1 and CDR2 sequences are LGHNA and YNFKEQ. The library was prepared using bulk RNA-seq. Reads for this sample came from an Illumina HiSeq 2500. For the original study's pipeline: CDR3 sequences in the separate targeted TCR-seq dataset were extracted from raw reads and quantified using MiXCR version 2.1.5 with default parameters. In the separate targeted TCR-seq dataset, TCR-beta clones were defined by the combination of V gene, J gene and CDR3 sequence. In the separate targeted TCR-seq dataset, clones with fewer than three counts were first removed, after which only the 90% most strongly expressed clones per sample were kept. For each tissue in the separate targeted TCR-seq dataset, Treg-Tconv overlap was calculated by dividing the number of shared clones by the total number of Treg clones and multiplying by 100. TCRdb reworked the public reads: Q25 trimming with fastp, MiXCR clone assembly, productive beta chains retained. Each record represents a unique CDR3 protein, reported with the most common genes and DNA among its rows. These V and J calls originate from TCRdb's pipeline instead of the authors' own analysis. The sample table lists 3,000 or so distinct CDR3 sequences, 65% to 80% of them with a count of one. The ten largest make up 9.5% to 10% of the sample.

CD4+ CD45RA- CD25- cells were sorted as memory conventional CD4 T cells. Whether a tumor-draining lymph node counted as invaded or non-invaded depended on the presence or absence of metastatic tumor cells. T cells were pre-enriched with a Miltenyi Pan T Cell isolation kit before staining and sorting. Immunohistochemistry for estrogen receptor, progesterone receptor, HER2 and Ki-67 was used to characterize the primary tumors. Fresh surgical tissue was processed within a few hours after surgery by cutting into small fragments. The tissue fragments were digested enzymatically for approximately 19 minutes with Liberase TL plus DNase and were then passed through a 40-micrometer strainer. After DAPI live/dead staining, cells were sorted on a BD FACS Aria II at roughly 98-99% purity. Sorted cells were lysed in TCL buffer, and RNA was purified with a Norgen Single Cell RNA purification kit including DNase treatment.

General study outcomes and caveats: Within each tissue, roughly 14-25% of Treg TCRs were also found among Tconvs, a result interpreted as suggesting peripheral Treg induction. Tracking of the top-100 tumor clones could be carried out in just a couple of patients. Shared TCRs between Treg and Tconv subsets were considered suggestive but not proof of common clonal origin. The data could not resolve whether Treg conversion took place in a given organ or whether converted Tregs recirculated between nodes and tumor. In the targeted TCR-seq data, Tregs appeared to be more clonally expanded than Tconvs in all tissues, and lower diversity was found for both subsets in tumor than in lymph nodes. Some clones from the top 100 tumor clones were found in both invaded and non-invaded nodes, which suggests recirculation between the tumor and the draining nodes.

What was sequenced was sorted memory CD4+ effector T cells from a lymph node. Sample cell subset or site, as interpreted from the label and publication: CD45RA-negative sorted CD4+ T cells (memory Tconv or effector/memory Treg). The sequence is built from TRBV4-2 and TRBJ2-7; no D segment can be confidently identified. This receptor was taken from a female donor with luminal breast cancer. In nucleotides, the sequence is TGTGCCAGCAGCCAGGGCACGAGCTCCTACGAGCAGTACTTC. Its translation reads: CASSQGTSSYEQYF.